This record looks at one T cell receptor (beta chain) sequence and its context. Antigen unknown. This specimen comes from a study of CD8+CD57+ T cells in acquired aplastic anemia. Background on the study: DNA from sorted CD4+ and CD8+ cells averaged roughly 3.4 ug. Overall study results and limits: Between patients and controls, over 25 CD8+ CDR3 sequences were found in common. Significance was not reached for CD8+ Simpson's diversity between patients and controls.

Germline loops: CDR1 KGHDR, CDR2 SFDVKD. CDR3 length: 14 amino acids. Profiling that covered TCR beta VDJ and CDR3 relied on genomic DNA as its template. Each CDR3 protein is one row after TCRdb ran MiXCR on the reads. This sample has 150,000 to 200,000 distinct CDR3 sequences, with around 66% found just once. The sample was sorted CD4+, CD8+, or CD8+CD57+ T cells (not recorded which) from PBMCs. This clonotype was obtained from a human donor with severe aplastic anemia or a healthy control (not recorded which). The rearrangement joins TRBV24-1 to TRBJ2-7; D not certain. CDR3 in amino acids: CARDMTFDYYEQYF. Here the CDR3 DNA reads TGTGCTAGAGATATGACTTTCGATTACTACGAGCAGTACTTC.